This entry features one T cell receptor (beta chain) sequence. No antigen is known for it. The data stem from a study of cytotoxic CD8 clonotypes in ibrutinib-treated CLL. Study conclusions and caveats: Clonality at baseline surpassed age-matched healthy donors and tracked circulating CD8+ T-cell counts.

Depth targeted 1 in 200,000 to 1 in 1 million T cells, averaging 10x coverage per clonotype. TCRdb's copy holds only in-frame clones and misses some; the assay was immunoSEQ multiplex PCR. The sample consists of approximately 150,000 clones, 70% to 85% of them appearing once. With 5 bases removed from V and 1 base from J, the gap between germline ends came to 8 bases. The germline gives CDR1 SSHAT, CDR2 FNYEAQ (reference sequence). The CDR3 is 13 residues long. This TCR derives from a human donor with chronic lymphocytic leukemia. The chain couples TRBV7-7 to TRBJ1-1, with no clear D. The sample was PBMCs, taken after 12 months of ibrutinib treatment. The CDR3 protein is CASSLTENTEAFF. The CDR3 bases are TGTGCCAGCAGCCTGACGGAGAACACTGAAGCTTTCTTT. Full variable domain (outside the CDR3, taken from reference TRBV7-7 and TRBJ1-1): GAGVSQSPRYKVTKRGQDVTLRCDPISSHATLYWYQQALGQGPEFLTYFNYEAQPDKSGLPSDRFSAERPEGSISTLTIQRTEQRDSAMYRCASSLTENTEAFFGQGTRLTVV.